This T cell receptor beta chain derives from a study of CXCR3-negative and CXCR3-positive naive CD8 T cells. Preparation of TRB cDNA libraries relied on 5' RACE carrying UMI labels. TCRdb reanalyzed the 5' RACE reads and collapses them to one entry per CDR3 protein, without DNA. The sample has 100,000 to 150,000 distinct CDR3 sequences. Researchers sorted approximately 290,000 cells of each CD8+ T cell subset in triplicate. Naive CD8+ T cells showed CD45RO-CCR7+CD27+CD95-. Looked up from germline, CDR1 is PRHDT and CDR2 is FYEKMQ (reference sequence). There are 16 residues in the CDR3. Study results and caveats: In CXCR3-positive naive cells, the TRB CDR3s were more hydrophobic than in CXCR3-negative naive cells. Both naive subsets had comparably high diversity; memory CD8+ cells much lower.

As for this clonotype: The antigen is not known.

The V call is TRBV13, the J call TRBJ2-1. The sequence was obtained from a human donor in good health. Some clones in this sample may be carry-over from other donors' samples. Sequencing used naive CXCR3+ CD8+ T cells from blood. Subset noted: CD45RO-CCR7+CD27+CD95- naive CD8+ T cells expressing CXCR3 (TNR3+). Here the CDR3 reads CASSLGVAEIYNEQFF.